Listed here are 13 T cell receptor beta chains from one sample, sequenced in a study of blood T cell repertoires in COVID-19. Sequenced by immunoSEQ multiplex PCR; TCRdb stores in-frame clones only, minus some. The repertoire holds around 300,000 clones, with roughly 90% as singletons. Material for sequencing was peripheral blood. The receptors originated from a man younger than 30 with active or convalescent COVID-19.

In nucleotides, the CDR3 is TGTGCCAGTAGTATTAGTAGCGGGGGGTTCCTTGGGGAGACCCAGTACTTC. This codes for CASSISSGGFLGETQYF. The chain uses TRBV19 and TRBJ2-5; 10 bases map to TRBD2. The V and J ends lost 3 bases and 5 bases, in that order; junction bases with no gene match: 12. The germline V gene encodes CDR1 LNHDA and CDR2 SQIVND (reference sequence). The CDR3 is 17 residues long.

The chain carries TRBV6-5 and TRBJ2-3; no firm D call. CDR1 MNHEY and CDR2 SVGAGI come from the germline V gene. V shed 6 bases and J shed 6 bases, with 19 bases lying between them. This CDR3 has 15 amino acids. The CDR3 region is CASSPGTSRIDTQYF. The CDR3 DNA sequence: TGTGCCAGCAGCCCCGGTACCTCGCGGATTGATACGCAGTATTTT.

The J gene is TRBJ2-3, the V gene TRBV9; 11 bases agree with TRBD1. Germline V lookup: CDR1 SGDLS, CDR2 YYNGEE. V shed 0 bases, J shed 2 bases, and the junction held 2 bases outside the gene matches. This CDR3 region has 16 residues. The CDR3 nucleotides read TGTGCCAGCAGCGTAGGGACAGGGGGCCTCACAGATACGCAGTATTTT. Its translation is CASSVGTGGLTDTQYF.

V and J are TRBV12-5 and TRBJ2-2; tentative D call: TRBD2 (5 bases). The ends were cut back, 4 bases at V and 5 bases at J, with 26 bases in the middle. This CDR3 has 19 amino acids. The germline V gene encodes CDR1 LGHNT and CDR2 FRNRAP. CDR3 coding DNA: TGTGCTAGTGGTTCCCCCCCCGGGCAAAGCCTCGGGGAGACCGGGGAGCTGTTTTTT. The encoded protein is CASGSPPGQSLGETGELFF.

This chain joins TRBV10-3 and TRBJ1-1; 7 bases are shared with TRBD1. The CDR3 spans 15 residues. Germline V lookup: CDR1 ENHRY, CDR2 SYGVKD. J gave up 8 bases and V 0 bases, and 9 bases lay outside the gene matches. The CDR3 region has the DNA TGTGCCATCAGTGAGTCGCACAGGGGATTGGCAGAAGCTTTCTTT. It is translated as CAISESHRGLAEAFF.

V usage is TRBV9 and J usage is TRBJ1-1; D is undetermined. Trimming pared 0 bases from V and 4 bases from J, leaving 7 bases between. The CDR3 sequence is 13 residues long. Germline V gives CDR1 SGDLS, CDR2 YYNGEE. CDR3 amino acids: CASSVGVSTEAFF. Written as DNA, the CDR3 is TGTGCCAGCAGCGTAGGCGTGTCCACTGAAGCTTTCTTT.

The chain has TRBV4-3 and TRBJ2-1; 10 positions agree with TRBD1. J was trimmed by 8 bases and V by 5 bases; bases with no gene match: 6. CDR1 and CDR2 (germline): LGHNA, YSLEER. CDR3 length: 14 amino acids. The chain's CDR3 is CASSIRTGGDEQFF. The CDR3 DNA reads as TGCGCCAGCAGCATACGGACAGGGGGAGATGAGCAGTTCTTC.

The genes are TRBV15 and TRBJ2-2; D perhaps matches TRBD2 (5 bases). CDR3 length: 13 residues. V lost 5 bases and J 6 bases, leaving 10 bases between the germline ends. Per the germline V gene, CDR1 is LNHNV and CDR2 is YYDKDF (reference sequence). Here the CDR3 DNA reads TGTGCCACCAGCCATGCTAGCTCCGGGGAGCTGTTTTTT. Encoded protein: CATSHASSGELFF.

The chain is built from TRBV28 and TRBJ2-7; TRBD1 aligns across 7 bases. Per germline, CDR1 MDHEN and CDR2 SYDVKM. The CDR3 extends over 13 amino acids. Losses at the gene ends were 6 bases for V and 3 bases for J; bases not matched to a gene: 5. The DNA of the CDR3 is TGTGCCAGCAGACTGGGACAGCTCTACGAGCAGTACTTC. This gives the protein CASRLGQLYEQYF.

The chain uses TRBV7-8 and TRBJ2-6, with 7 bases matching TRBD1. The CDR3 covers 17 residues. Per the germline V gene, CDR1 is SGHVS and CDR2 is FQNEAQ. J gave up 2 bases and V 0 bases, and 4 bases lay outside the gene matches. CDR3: CASSLAKDRAGANVLTF. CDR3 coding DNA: TGTGCCAGCAGCTTAGCTAAAGACAGGGCTGGGGCCAACGTCCTGACTTTC. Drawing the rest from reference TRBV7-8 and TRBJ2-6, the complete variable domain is GAGVSQSPRYKVAKRGQDVALRCDPISGHVSLFWYQQALGQGPEFLTYFQNEAQLDKSGLPSDRFFAERPEGSVSTLKIQRTQQEDSAVYLCASSLAKDRAGANVLTFGAGSRLTVL.

This chain's CDR3 is CASSLVLPGNTIYF. CDR3 in DNA: TGTGCCAGCAGCTTAGTACTCCCTGGAAACACCATATATTTT. The gene calls are TRBV7-9 and TRBJ1-3; no clear D gene. The CDR3 length is 14 residues. Between the trimmed V and J ends, which lost 1 base and 2 bases, there was a span of 6 bases. Germline V gene lookup returns CDR1 SEHNR and CDR2 FQNEAQ (reference sequence).

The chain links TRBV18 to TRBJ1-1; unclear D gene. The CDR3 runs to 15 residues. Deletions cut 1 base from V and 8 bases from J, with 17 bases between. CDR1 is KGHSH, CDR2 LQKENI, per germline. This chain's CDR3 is CASSPRGDGSGEAFF. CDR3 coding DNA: TGTGCCAGCTCACCACGAGGAGACGGGAGTGGGGAAGCTTTCTTT. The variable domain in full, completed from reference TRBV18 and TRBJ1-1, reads NAGVMQNPRHLVRRRGQEARLRCSPMKGHSHVYWYRQLPEEGLKFMVYLQKENIIDESGMPKERFSAEFPKEGPSILRIQQVVRGDSAAYFCASSPRGDGSGEAFFGQGTRLTVV.

The CDR3 protein is CASSFGGIGELFF. In nucleotides, the CDR3 is TGTGCCAGCAGTTTCGGAGGGATCGGGGAGCTGTTTTTT. The chain has TRBV12-3 or TRBV12-4 and TRBJ2-2; D is perhaps TRBD2 (6 bases). The CDR3 extends over 13 amino acids. Trimming took 3 bases from V and 7 from J, leaving 9 bases between them.